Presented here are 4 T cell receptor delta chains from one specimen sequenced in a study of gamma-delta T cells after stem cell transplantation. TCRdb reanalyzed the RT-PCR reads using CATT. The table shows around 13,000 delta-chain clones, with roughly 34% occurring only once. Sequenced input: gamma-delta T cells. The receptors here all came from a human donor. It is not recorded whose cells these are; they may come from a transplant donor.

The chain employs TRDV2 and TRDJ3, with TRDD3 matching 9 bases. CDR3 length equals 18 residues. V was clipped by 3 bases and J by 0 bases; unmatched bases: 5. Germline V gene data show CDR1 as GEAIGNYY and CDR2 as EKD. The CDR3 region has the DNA TGTGCCTGTGACGCCTACTGGGGGAGCTCCTGGGACACCCGACAGATGTTTTTC. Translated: CACDAYWGSSWDTRQMFF.

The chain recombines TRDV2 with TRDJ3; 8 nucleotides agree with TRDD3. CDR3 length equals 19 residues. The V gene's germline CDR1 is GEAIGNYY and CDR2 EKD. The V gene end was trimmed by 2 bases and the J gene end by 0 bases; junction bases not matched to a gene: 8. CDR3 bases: TGTGCCTGTGACAAAGTACTGGGGGTTAGCTCCTGGGACACCCGACAGATGTTTTTC. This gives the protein CACDKVLGVSSWDTRQMFF.

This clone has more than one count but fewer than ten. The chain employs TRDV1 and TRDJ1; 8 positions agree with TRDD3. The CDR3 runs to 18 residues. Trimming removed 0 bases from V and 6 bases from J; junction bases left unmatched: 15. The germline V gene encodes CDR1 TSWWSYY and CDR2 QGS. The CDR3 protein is CALGELRPTGGQTHKLIF. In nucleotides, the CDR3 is TGTGCTCTTGGGGAACTCCGGCCTACTGGGGGGCAAACGCATAAACTCATCTTT.

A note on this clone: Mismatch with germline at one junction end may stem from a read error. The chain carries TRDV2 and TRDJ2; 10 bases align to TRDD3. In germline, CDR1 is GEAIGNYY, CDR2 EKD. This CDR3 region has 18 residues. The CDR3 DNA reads TGTGCCTGTGAAGCGATGGGGGATACACAAGCTTTGACAGCAGAACTCTTCTTT. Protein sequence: CACEAMGDTQALTAELFF.